These 13 T cell receptor beta chains came from one sample sequenced in a study of CD8 T cells in Susac syndrome. With random hexamers, 0.5 to 1 ug RNA was reverse transcribed. TCRdb passed the immunoSEQ multiplex PCR reads through MiXCR, listing each CDR3 protein once. The sample has 130,000 or so distinct CDR3 sequences, approximately 79% seen once; the top ten hold 0.5% to 0.65%. Material for sequencing was CD8+ T cells from PBMCs. These receptors were taken from a human donor with multiple sclerosis.

The rearrangement links TRBV12-3 or TRBV12-4 to TRBJ2-5; 9 bases map to TRBD1. The CDR3 is 16 amino acids. The ends lost 5 bases at V and 2 bases at J; junction bases unmatched: 9. CDR3 sequence reads: CASSPLFGQGQETQYF. In DNA, the CDR3 is TGTGCCAGCAGTCCCCTTTTTGGACAGGGGCAAGAGACCCAGTACTTC.

This clonotype was observed once. DNA of the CDR3: TGCGCCAGCAGCCAAGATAACGCGGGAGGGCCAACGGATACGCAGTATTTT. Translated, it gives CASSQDNAGGPTDTQYF. The chain has TRBV4-3 and TRBJ2-3, with 9 nucleotides matching TRBD2. Trimming took 0 bases from V and 6 from J; bases not matched to a gene: 10. The CDR3 covers 17 residues. Looked up from germline, CDR1 is LGHNA and CDR2 is YSLEER.

This chain uses TRBV4-1 with TRBJ2-7; D is ambiguous. Germline V gene lookup returns CDR1 MGHRA and CDR2 YSYEKL. Trimming took 0 bases from V and 6 from J, leaving 6 bases between them. This CDR3 is built from 12 residues. The chain's CDR3 is CASSQDNFEQYF. The CDR3 coding sequence is TGCGCCAGCAGCCAAGATAATTTCGAGCAGTACTTC.

This chain links TRBV29-1 with TRBJ2-2; a weak D match, TRBD1 (5 bases). Trimming took off 4 bases at V and 6 bases at J, with 12 bases between the two ends. This CDR3 is 13 amino acids long. The germline gives CDR1 SQVTM, CDR2 ANQGSEA. In DNA, the CDR3 is TGCAGCGTTGGCCAGGGCTCGGCCGGGGAGCTGTTTTTT. This sequence encodes CSVGQGSAGELFF.

The chain combines TRBV12-3 or TRBV12-4 with TRBJ2-7; 12 nucleotides line up with TRBD2. This CDR3 is 17 amino acids long. The CDR3 coding sequence is TGTGCCAGCAGTTTAGATCTAGCGGGAGGGAGCTCCTATGAGCAGTACGTC. This translates into CASSLDLAGGSSYEQYV.

The rearrangement links TRBV7-9 to TRBJ2-5; D might be TRBD1 or TRBD2, each matching 5 bases. This CDR3 spans 15 amino acids. The germline V gene has CDR1 SEHNR and CDR2 FQNEAQ (reference sequence). V gave up 5 bases and J gave up 5 bases, with 18 bases separating them. In nucleotides, the CDR3 is TGTGCCAGCAGCCAATATTTGAGGGGAGCGGAGACCCAGTACTTC. The encoded protein is CASSQYLRGAETQYF. Full variable domain (remainder filled in from reference TRBV7-9 and TRBJ2-5): DTGVSQNPRHKITKRGQNVTFRCDPISEHNRLYWYRQTLGQGPEFLTYFQNEAQLEKSRLLSDRFSAERPKGSFSTLEIQRTEQGDSAMYLCASSQYLRGAETQYFGPGTRLLVL.

A word on this clonotype: Relative to the germline gene, one junction end is altered; a read error may explain this. This chain connects TRBV2 to TRBJ1-5; D not resolved. CDR1 and CDR2 from the germline V gene are SNHLY and FYNNEI. This CDR3 spans 9 amino acids. The CDR3 coding sequence is TGTGCCAGCACTCAGCCCCAGCATTTT. Its translation: CASTQPQHF.

This chain links TRBV3-1 with TRBJ1-5; tentatively, D is TRBD1 (6 bases). The CDR3 runs 15 residues. V lost 0 bases, J lost 7 bases, and 13 bases lay in between. Germline V CDR1 and CDR2: LGHDT, YNNKEL (reference sequence). CDR3 in amino acids: CASSQDGGLGQPQHF. The CDR3 DNA reads TGTGCCAGCAGCCAAGATGGGGGGCTCGGGCAGCCCCAGCATTTT. The whole variable domain, remainder taken from reference TRBV3-1 and TRBJ1-5, is DTAVSQTPKYLVTQMGNDKSIKCEQNLGHDTMYWYKQDSKKFLKIMFSYNNKELIINETVPNRFSPKSPDKAHLNLHINSLELGDSAVYFCASSQDGGLGQPQHFGDGTRLSIL.

This chain connects TRBV6-2 or TRBV6-3 to TRBJ2-7; D is undetermined. Germline CDR1 MNHEY, CDR2 SVGEGT. Trimming pared 2 bases from V and 3 bases from J, leaving 8 bases between. The CDR3 extends over 13 amino acids. The CDR3 sequence: CASSYRVFYEQYV. In DNA, the CDR3 is TGTGCCAGCAGTTACCGGGTATTCTACGAGCAGTACGTC.

The J gene is TRBJ1-5, the V gene TRBV12-3 or TRBV12-4, with 11 bases matching TRBD1. V was clipped by 0 bases and J by 3 bases; unmatched bases: 4. The CDR3 consists of 17 residues. The CDR3 bases are TGTGCCAGCAGTTTAGCGCGGGGACAGGGGGACAATCAGCCCCAGCATTTT. It specifies CASSLARGQGDNQPQHF.

The chain is built from TRBV19 and TRBJ2-1; TRBD2 matches at 7 bases. CDR1 is LNHDA and CDR2 is SQIVND in the germline V gene (reference sequence). The CDR3 is 14 amino acids. V shed 9 bases, J shed 7 bases, and the junction held 12 bases outside the gene matches. CDR3 sequence reads: CASGWDRGVNEQFF. In nucleotides, the CDR3 is TGTGCCAGCGGGTGGGACCGGGGGGTAAATGAGCAGTTCTTC.

A few counts support this clonotype. The chain couples TRBV28 to TRBJ2-7; TRBD1 aligns across 7 bases. Per germline, CDR1 MDHEN and CDR2 SYDVKM. The trim removed 4 bases at V and 2 bases at J, leaving 11 bases unmatched. The CDR3 is 16 amino acids. The CDR3 bases are TGTGCCAGCAGTTCGGGACAGCTAGAATCTACCTACGAGCAGTACGTC. Translation: CASSSGQLESTYEQYV.

This clonotype has a single count. The CDR3 DNA follows: TGCGCCAGCAGGCCTCTACAGGGAAGCGGCTACACCTTC. Amino acids: CASRPLQGSGYTF. The rearrangement joins TRBV4-1 to TRBJ1-2; D perhaps matches TRBD1 (6 bases). This CDR3 has 13 residues. The V end was cut by 6 bases, the J end by 8 bases, with 16 bases between. The germline CDR1 and CDR2 sequences are MGHRA and YSYEKL.